These T cell receptor beta chains were read from a single sample in a study of Ad26.COV2.S vaccination and SARS-CoV-2 variants. Libraries were prepared by immunoSEQ multiplex PCR; TCRdb keeps only in-frame clonotypes and omits some of them. The sample carries about 350,000 clones, 92% recorded once. Material: peripheral blood, obtained after recovery from COVID-19. The receptor source for this set is a human donor who had recovered from COVID-19. The CDR3 runs from the conserved cysteine through the conserved F or W. D genes are given only for firm matches. Clone size is given for some rows only: seen once, a few or many times, or a class if the clone is expanded.

v_gene	j_gene	d_gene	abundance	CDR3nt	CDR3aa
TRBV3-1/TRBV3-2	TRBJ1-2	TRBD1	NA	TGTGCCAGCAGCCAAATAGACAGGGCAGGTGGCTACACCTTC	CASSQIDRAGGYTF
TRBV7-8	TRBJ2-7	NA	NA	TGTGCCAGCAGCTTAGTAGCAGGGGGGAACTACGAGCAGTACTTC	CASSLVAGGNYEQYF
TRBV29-1	TRBJ2-5	TRBD2	NA	TGCAGCGCCGATGACCTTTCTCGCGGGGGGGGAGAGACCCAGTACTTC	CSADDLSRGGGETQYF
TRBV7-2	TRBJ2-4	TRBD2	NA	TGTGCCAGCAGCTGGGACCCAGTAGCGGGGGGGAGTGGCATTCAGTACTTC	CASSWDPVAGGSGIQYF
TRBV5-4	TRBJ1-1	TRBD1	few	TGTGCCAGCAGCTCGGGACAGGTGGGAGGCACTGAAGCTTTCTTT	CASSSGQVGGTEAFF
TRBV6-2/TRBV6-3	TRBJ1-5	NA	NA	TGTGCCAGCAGTCCCCTTGCAGGGGAGAATCAGCCCCAGCATTTT	CASSPLAGENQPQHF
TRBV6-6	TRBJ2-7	NA	once	TGTGCCAGCAGTTCCGGACAGAGAGTCCTATACGAGCAGTACTTC	CASSSGQRVLYEQYF
TRBV9	TRBJ1-2	NA	NA	TGTGCCAGCAGCGACCGGTTTTATGGCTACACCTTC	CASSDRFYGYTF
TRBV18	TRBJ2-5	NA	NA	TGTGCCAGCTCACCACCGATGGATGAGACCCAGTACTTC	CASSPPMDETQYF
TRBV4-1	TRBJ1-3	NA	NA	TGCGCCAGCAGCCAAGATGAGTTAGGGGGTTCCCGAGGAAACACCATATATTTT	CASSQDELGGSRGNTIYF
TRBV12-5	TRBJ1-5	NA	NA	TGTGCTAGTGGTTTCGTTCGGGAGAGACAGCCCCAGCATTTT	CASGFVRERQPQHF
TRBV5-1	TRBJ1-4	NA	NA	TGCGCCAGCAGCTTAGGGCAGGGCTCAACTAATGAAAAACTGTTTTTT	CASSLGQGSTNEKLFF
TRBV5-8	TRBJ1-1	TRBD1	NA	TGTGCCAGCAGCTTCCGGACAGGTTTGAACACTGAAGCTTTCTTT	CASSFRTGLNTEAFF
TRBV2	TRBJ1-1	NA	NA	TGTGCCAGCAGTGTGGAAGGGGCAGTTGTCACTGAAGCTTTCTTT	CASSVEGAVVTEAFF
TRBV4-1	TRBJ1-1	NA	NA	TGCGCCACCCGGGGGGTCCTGAAGAACACTGAAGCTTTCTTT	CATRGVLKNTEAFF
TRBV12-3/TRBV12-4	TRBJ1-1	TRBD1	NA	TGTGCCAGCAGATCAGGGGGTTGGACTGAAGCTTTCTTT	CASRSGGWTEAFF
TRBV3-1/TRBV3-2	TRBJ1-2	NA	NA	TGTGCCAGCAGCCAAGATGGCGCGGGCTATGGCTACACCTTC	CASSQDGAGYGYTF
TRBV5-6	TRBJ1-5	NA	few	TGTGCCAGCAGCGTCGGACACCTTAGCAATCAGCCCCAGCATTTT	CASSVGHLSNQPQHF
TRBV29-1	TRBJ2-7	NA	NA	TGCAGCGTTACCGGGGAGCTCTCCTACGAGCAGTACTTC	CSVTGELSYEQYF
TRBV7-2	TRBJ1-4	NA	NA	TGTGCCAGCAGCTCCGACGGAGCAACTAATGAAAAACTGTTTTTT	CASSSDGATNEKLFF
TRBV7-6	TRBJ2-3	TRBD2	NA	TGTGCCAGCAGCTTTAGCGGGGGGGTAACAGATACGCAGTATTTT	CASSFSGGVTDTQYF
TRBV5-1	TRBJ1-2	TRBD1	NA	TGCGCCAGCAGGGAAGGACAGGAGGGAAACTATGGCTACACCTTC	CASREGQEGNYGYTF
TRBV7-9	TRBJ1-2	NA	NA	TGTGCCAGCAGCTTAGAAAACCTCTATGGCTACACCTTC	CASSLENLYGYTF
TRBV25-1	TRBJ1-2	NA	NA	TGTGCCAGCAGTGAATTTAGCGGCCAGGGTGGCTACACCTTC	CASSEFSGQGGYTF
TRBV9	TRBJ2-3	NA	NA	TGTGCCAGCAGCGTGGGGGTAACAGATACGCAGTATTTT	CASSVGVTDTQYF
TRBV18	TRBJ2-5	NA	NA	TGTGCCAGCTCAGAGGGGGAGACCCAGTACTTC	CASSEGETQYF
TRBV27	TRBJ2-7	NA	NA	TGTGCCAGCAGTTTATCTATCCTTGCCTCCTACGAGCAGTACTTC	CASSLSILASYEQYF
TRBV6-5	TRBJ1-6	TRBD1	NA	TGTGCCAGCAGTTCAGGGGGCTCCTATAATTCACCCCTCCACTTT	CASSSGGSYNSPLHF
TRBV19	TRBJ2-7	NA	NA	TGTGCCAGTAGTAGCCAGGGGTCCTACGAGCAGTACTTC	CASSSQGSYEQYF
TRBV29-1	TRBJ2-5	TRBD1	NA	TGCAGCGTTGACGGGACAGGGAAAGAGACCCAGTACTTC	CSVDGTGKETQYF
TRBV6-5	TRBJ2-7	TRBD1	NA	TGTGCCAGCCGAGTTAGGGGACAGGGGGCGATGGAGCAGTACTTC	CASRVRGQGAMEQYF
TRBV6-2/TRBV6-3	TRBJ1-6	NA	NA	TGTGCCAGCAGTTCGAAGTATTCACCCCTCCACTTT	CASSSKYSPLHF
TRBV4-3	TRBJ2-7	NA	NA	TGCGCCAGCAGCCTCTCCCCCTTTAAGGGGAGCGAGCAGTACTTC	CASSLSPFKGSEQYF
TRBV4-1	TRBJ2-5	NA	NA	TGCGCCAGCAGCCAAGTAGGGTTTAAAGAGACCCAGTACTTC	CASSQVGFKETQYF
TRBV14	TRBJ2-7	NA	NA	TGTGCCAGCAGCCAAGTCTTCGGGAACACCTACGAGCAGTACTTC	CASSQVFGNTYEQYF
TRBV5-1	TRBJ2-5	NA	NA	TGCGCCAGCAGCTTGAGGGGTGTCAGTACCCTGGAGACCCAGTACTTC	CASSLRGVSTLETQYF
TRBV7-7	TRBJ2-3	NA	NA	TGTGCTAGCAGCTTAGTTTCCCATACGCAGTATTTT	CASSLVSHTQYF
TRBV6-6	TRBJ2-7	TRBD1	NA	TGTGCCAGCAGTTTTCCCGACAGGGCCTCCTACGAGCAGTACTTC	CASSFPDRASYEQYF
TRBV28	TRBJ1-2	NA	NA	TGTGCCAGCAGAACCCCAACTGGGGCAGCTTATGGCTACACCTTC	CASRTPTGAAYGYTF
TRBV6-6	TRBJ1-1	NA	NA	TGTGCCAGCATTTGGGACACCGAAGCTTTCTTT	CASIWDTEAFF
TRBV10-3	TRBJ1-3	NA	NA	TGTGCCATCAGTGAAAGGGGGACTGGAAACACCATATATTTT	CAISERGTGNTIYF
TRBV6-5	TRBJ2-5	TRBD1	NA	TGTGCCAGCAGTTACTCGCCAGGGGGCGGTGGGGAGACCCAGTACTTC	CASSYSPGGGGETQYF
TRBV7-6	TRBJ1-3	TRBD1	NA	TGTGCCAGCAGCTCGTTCCGGGACAGGGGAAACACCATATATTTT	CASSSFRDRGNTIYF
TRBV7-2	TRBJ1-2	TRBD1	NA	TGTGCCAGCAGATACAACCCCCGGGACAGGGGCTTACGCTATGGCTACACCTTC	CASRYNPRDRGLRYGYTF
TRBV2	TRBJ1-2	NA	NA	TGTGCCAGCCGTATGGAGGGGGTGGCAGGGGAGGGCTACACCTTC	CASRMEGVAGEGYTF
TRBV4-3	TRBJ2-3	NA	NA	TGCGCCAGCAGCCAAGTTGCGAGCACAGATACGCAGTATTTT	CASSQVASTDTQYF
TRBV7-6	TRBJ2-2	NA	NA	TGTGCCAGCAGCGGGGGGTCCGGGGAGCTGTTTTTT	CASSGGSGELFF
TRBV12-5	TRBJ2-2	NA	NA	TGTGCTAGTGGTTTGGCTGCCGGGGAGCTGTTTTTT	CASGLAAGELFF
TRBV7-9	TRBJ2-7	TRBD2	once	TGTGCCAGCACCGGGACTAGCGTCGAGCAGTACTTC	CASTGTSVEQYF
TRBV7-2	TRBJ2-4	NA	NA	TGTGCCAGCAGCCAGCCGGGGCGTGGGAACATTCAGTACTTC	CASSQPGRGNIQYF